This entry describes one T cell receptor (beta chain). Its antigen is undetermined. The data are from a study of blood T cells in healthy people across ages. Study results and limitations: Researchers report that TCR beta diversity correlated strongly with naive T cell percentage. Long-lived and aged donors differed, with more naive CD4+ cells and higher diversity in the long-lived.

Looked up from germline, CDR1 is SQVTM and CDR2 is ANQGSEA. V shed 8 bases and J 1 base; nucleotides not matched to a gene: 10. This CDR3 is 15 amino acids long. Sample-barcoded 5' priming and a J-beta primer mix drove a second PCR of roughly 7 to 11 cycles. Each TCR beta cDNA got a 12-nucleotide random molecular identifier. Using its own MiXCR run on the 5' RACE reads, TCRdb lists one record per CDR3 protein. The sample holds 1.5 million to 2 million distinct CDR3 sequences; 28% are singletons and the top ten take around 7.7%. This chain uses TRBV29-1 with TRBJ2-2; the match to TRBD2 covers 7 bases. Sequencing used blood. The clonotype originates from a woman between 25 and 40 years old in good health. CDR3 sequence: CSIPSAGVNTGELFF. In DNA form, the CDR3 reads TGCAGCATTCCCTCGGCGGGGGTGAACACCGGGGAGCTGTTTTTT.